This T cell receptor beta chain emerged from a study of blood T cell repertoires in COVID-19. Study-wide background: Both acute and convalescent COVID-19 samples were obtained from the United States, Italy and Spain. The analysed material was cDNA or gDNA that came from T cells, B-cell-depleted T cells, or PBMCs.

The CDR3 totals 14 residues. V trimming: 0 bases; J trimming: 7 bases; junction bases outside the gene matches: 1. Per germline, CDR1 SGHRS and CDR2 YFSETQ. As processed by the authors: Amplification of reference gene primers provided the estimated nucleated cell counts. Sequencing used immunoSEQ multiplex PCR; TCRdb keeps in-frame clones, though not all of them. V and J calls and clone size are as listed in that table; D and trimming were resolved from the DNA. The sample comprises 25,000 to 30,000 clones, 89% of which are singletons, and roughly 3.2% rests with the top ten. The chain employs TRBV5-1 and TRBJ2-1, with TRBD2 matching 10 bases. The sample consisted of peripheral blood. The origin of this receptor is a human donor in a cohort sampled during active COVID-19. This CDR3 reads CASSLALAGNEQFF. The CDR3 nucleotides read TGCGCCAGCAGCTTGGCACTAGCGGGAAATGAGCAGTTCTTC.